This TCR beta chain was profiled in a study of CD8 T cells in Susac syndrome. The authors negatively isolated CD8+ and CD4+ T cells and FACS-enriched TEMRA cells. Concerning this clonotype itself: Its specificity is unknown.

General study points: Regarding the TCR sequencing and HLA analysis, the study admitted that a relatively small number of individuals were involved.

RNA was extracted with the RNeasy kit, and a quantity of roughly 0.45 to 1 ug was reverse transcribed using random hexamers. Multiplex immunoSEQ PCR targeted 54 Vbeta and 13 Jbeta TCR beta segments. In TCRdb, the immunoSEQ multiplex PCR reads were re-called with MiXCR into one record per CDR3 protein. The sample records around 150,000 distinct CDR3 sequences, just over 90% being singletons. This receptor was identified in a human donor in good health. The sequenced material came from CD4+ T cells from PBMCs.

The DNA of the CDR3 is TGTGCCACCAGCTCGCAAAGACCGGGAAACATTCAGTACTTC. Amino acid sequence: CATSSQRPGNIQYF. The chain employs TRBV15 and TRBJ2-4; unclear D gene. CDR3 length: 14 residues. Germline CDR1 and CDR2: LNHNV and YYDKDF (reference sequence). Trimming pared 5 bases from V and 6 bases from J, leaving 14 bases between.